This T cell receptor beta chain was sequenced for a study of shared clonotypes between healthy human individuals. The V gene lost 6 bases and the J gene lost 3 bases, with 12 bases spanning the gap. Germline V CDR1 and CDR2: SGHRS, YFSETQ. The CDR3 is 13 amino acids. Assay used: immunoSEQ multiplex PCR; TCRdb lists only in-frame clones, some missing. The sample contains fewer than 1.6 million clones, 98% to 99% of which appear only once. Memory CD4+ cells were the fraction left after CD45RA+ naive selection. This chain joins TRBV5-1 and TRBJ2-5; D gene unclear. What was sequenced was naive CD4+ T cells sorted from blood. The subset denotes: CD45RA+ positively selected. The receptor was isolated from a man aged 25 to 40 in good health. CDR3 sequence (DNA): TGCGCCAGCAAAGGAAGGGCCAAAGAGACCCAGTACTTC. Its translation is CASKGRAKETQYF.